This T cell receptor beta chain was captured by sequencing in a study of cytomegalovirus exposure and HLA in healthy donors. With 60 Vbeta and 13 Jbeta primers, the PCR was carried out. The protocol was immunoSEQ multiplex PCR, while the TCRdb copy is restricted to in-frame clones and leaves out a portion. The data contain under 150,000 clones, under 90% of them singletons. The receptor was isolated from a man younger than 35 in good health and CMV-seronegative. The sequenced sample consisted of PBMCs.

CDR3 coding DNA: TGTGCCAGCTCAATACAGGGACAGGTGATGAACACTGAAGCTTTCTTT. Its translation is CASSIQGQVMNTEAFF. J is TRBJ1-1 and V is TRBV18; TRBD1 matches at 8 bases. The length of the CDR3 is 16 residues. CDR1 and CDR2 (germline): KGHSH, LQKENI. After removal of 5 bases from V and 0 bases from J, the junction contained 8 bases not matched to a gene.